This T cell receptor beta chain emerged from a study of CD8 T cells in ankylosing spondylitis. Findings of the study overall: The authors found the disease-linked clones to be CD8+ and relatively rare in peripheral blood. Disease-linked clones were reportedly significantly enriched in matched ankylosing spondylitis synovial fluid. Ankylosing spondylitis blood appeared to be characterized by a TCR beta motif of under 10 highly homologous variants. Both synovial fluid and blood in reactive arthritis had previously been reported to carry some motif variants.

For this clonotype: What it recognizes is unknown.

As the method for making TCR beta libraries, quantitative 5'-RACE with molecular barcodes was used. Using its own MiXCR run on the 5' RACE reads, TCRdb lists one record per CDR3 protein. Seen here are about 840,000 distinct CDR3 sequences, about 11% observed once, and the top ten hold 0.51%. Sequenced material: blood, either unsorted or a sorted T cell fraction (not recorded which). This TCR was sampled from a male donor with ankylosing spondylitis.

CDR3 sequence: CASSLVSGSGFFFSTDTQYF. CDR3 DNA: TGTGCCAGCAGCTTAGTGTCGGGTAGCGGGTTTTTTTTTAGCACAGATACGCAGTATTTT. The chain links TRBV11-2 to TRBJ2-3, with TRBD2 identical over 7 bases. With V trimmed by 1 base and J by 0 bases, 16 bases remained unmatched. Germline V CDR1 and CDR2: SGHAT, FQNNGV. The CDR3 runs 20 residues.